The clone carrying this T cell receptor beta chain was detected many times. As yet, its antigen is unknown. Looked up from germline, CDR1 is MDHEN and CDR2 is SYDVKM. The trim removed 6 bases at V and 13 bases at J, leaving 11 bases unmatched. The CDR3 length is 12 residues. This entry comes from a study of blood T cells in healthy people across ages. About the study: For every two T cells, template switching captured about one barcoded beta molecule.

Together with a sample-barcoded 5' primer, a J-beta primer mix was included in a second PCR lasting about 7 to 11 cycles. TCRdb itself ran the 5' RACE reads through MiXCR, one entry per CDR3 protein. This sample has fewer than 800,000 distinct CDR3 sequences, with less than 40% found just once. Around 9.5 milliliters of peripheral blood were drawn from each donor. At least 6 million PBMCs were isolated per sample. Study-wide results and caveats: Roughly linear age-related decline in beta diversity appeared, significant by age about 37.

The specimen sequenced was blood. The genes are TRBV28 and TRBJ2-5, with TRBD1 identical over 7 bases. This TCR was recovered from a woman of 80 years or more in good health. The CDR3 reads CASRSGQKPPYF. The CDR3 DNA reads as TGTGCCAGCAGGTCGGGACAGAAGCCGCCGTACTTC.